This TCR beta chain is drawn from a study of T cell changes during pregnancy in multiple sclerosis. Only in-frame clones appear in the TCRdb table, and some are missing; sequencing was by immunoSEQ multiplex PCR. The repertoire holds about 38,000 clones, with 70% to 90% as singletons. CDR3 length: 14 residues. The V segment lost 7 bases and the J segment 6 bases; nucleotides outside the gene matches: 8. Germline V gene sequence: CDR1 SNHLY, CDR2 FYNNEI. This clonotype was obtained from a female donor with multiple sclerosis, enrolled in a pregnancy study. V gene TRBV2 combines with J gene TRBJ2-1, with 8 bases matching TRBD1. The input for sequencing was CD8+ T cells from peripheral blood mononuclear cells, taken in the third trimester of pregnancy. This chain's CDR3 is CASIPPTGGNEQFF. Written as DNA, the CDR3 is TGTGCCAGCATCCCCCCCACAGGGGGCAATGAGCAGTTCTTC.